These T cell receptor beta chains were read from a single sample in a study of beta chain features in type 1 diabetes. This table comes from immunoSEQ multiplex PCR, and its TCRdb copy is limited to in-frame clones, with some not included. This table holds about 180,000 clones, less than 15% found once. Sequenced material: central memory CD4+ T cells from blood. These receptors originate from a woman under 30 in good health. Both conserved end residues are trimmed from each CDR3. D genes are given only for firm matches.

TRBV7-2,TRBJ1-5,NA,ASSFTGGRGRGQPQH
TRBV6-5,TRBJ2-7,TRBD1,ASSLSGGASSYEQY
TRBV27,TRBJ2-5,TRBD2,ASSLRGRGETQY
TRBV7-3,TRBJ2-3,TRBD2,ASSVTSGRVDTQY
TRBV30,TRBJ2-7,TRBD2,AWGRRGGRAYEQY
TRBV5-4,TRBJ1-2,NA,ASSSSFRDDYGYT
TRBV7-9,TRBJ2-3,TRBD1,ASSLTGGADTQY
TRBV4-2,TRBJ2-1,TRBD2,ASSQVGSGRGSYNEQF
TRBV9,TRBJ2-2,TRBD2,ASSLRPGLGVTGELF
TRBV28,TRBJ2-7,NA,ASSSRLLKY
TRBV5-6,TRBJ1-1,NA,ASSWGDGKIMAF
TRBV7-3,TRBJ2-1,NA,ASSPQRDYNEQF
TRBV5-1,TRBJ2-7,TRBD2,ASSLVTGGSEQY
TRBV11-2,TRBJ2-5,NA,ASSLTSLQETQY
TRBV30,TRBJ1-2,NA,AWSAGGNYGYT
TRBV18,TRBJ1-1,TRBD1,ASSEQTGRANEAF
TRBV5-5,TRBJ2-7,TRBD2,ASSLARLAEEQY
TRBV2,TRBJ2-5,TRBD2,ASPPSGRVETQY
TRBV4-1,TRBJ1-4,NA,ASSQDPGVRFEKLF
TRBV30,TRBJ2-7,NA,AWSIATYEQY
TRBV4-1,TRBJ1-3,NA,ASSQVDMGFSGNTIY
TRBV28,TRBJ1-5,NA,ASSGILPSSNQPQH
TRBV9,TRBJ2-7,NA,ASSQEDSLYEQY
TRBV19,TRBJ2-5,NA,ASSIGNSQETQY
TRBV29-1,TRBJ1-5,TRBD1,SVVLDRRQPQH
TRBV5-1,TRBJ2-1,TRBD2,ASGPSGNGEQF
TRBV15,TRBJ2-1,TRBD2,ATSRVGLADSYNEQF
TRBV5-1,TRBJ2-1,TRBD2,ASSLGLGGDEQF
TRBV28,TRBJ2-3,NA,ASSSGGTDTQY
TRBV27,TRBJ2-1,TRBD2,ASSESGRAGNEQF
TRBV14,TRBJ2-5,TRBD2,ASSPKTSGILTQY
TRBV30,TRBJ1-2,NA,AWSRGYGYT
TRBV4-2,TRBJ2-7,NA,ASSQDPAGSSYEQY
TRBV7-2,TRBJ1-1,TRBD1,ASSQDRDTEAF
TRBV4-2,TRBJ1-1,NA,ASSQDGGLNTEAF
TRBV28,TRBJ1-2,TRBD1,ASTLQGLYGYT
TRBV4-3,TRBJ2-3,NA,ASSQGASGNTDTQY
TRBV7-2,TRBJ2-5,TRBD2,ASSPRLAQETQY
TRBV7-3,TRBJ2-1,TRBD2,ASSFVPGLEMNEQF
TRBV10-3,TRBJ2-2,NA,AISESGLPPGELF
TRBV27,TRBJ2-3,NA,ASSTLRLLTDTQY
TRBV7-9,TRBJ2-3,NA,ASSSRRGSTDTQY
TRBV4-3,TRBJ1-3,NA,ASSQEAPFSGNTIY
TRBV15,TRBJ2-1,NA,AIKGGPNPANEQF
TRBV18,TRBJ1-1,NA,ASSTQGSNTEAF
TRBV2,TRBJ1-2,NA,ASRAGGGSGYGYT
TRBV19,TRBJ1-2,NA,ASSIRGQTNT
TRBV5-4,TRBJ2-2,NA,ASSRGGGVGELF
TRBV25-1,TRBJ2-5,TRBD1,ASSETLTGYQETQY
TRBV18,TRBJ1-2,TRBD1,ASSTTGGNGYT
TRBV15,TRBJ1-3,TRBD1,ATSRDGQGISGNTIY
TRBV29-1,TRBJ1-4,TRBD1,SVQRQGLNEKLF
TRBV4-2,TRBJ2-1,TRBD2,ASSQDSGLAGYNEQF
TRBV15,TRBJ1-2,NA,ATSRDRGDYT
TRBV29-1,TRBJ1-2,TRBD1,SVEDLRTGGEGYT
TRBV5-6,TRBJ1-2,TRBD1,ASRRGGQGNYGYT
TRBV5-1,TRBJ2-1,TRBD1,ASSPGQDNEQF
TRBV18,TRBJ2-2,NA,ASSPGQNTGELF
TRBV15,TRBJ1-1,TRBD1,ATSKTPGQGVGNTEAF